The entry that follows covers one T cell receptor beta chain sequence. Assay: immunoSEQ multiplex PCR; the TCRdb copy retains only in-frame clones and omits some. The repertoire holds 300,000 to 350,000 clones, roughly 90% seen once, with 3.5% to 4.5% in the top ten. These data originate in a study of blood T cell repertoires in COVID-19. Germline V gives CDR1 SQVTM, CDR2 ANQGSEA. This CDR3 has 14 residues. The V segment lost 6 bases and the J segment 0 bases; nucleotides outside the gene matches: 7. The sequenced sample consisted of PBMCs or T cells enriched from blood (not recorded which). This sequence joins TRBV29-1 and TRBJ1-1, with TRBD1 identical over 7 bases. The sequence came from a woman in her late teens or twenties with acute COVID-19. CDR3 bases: TGCAGCGTCATGGCCGGGACAGTGAACACTGAAGCTTTCTTT. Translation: CSVMAGTVNTEAFF.